Each of the 8 T cell receptor beta chains below was sequenced from the same sample in a study of radiotherapy plus CTLA-4 blockade in lung cancer. The data were produced by immunoSEQ multiplex PCR, yet TCRdb's version contains in-frame clones alone and is incomplete. The sample contains under 35,000 clones, roughly three quarters of which appear only once. The source was peripheral blood, collected from a patient treated with radiotherapy plus ipilimumab. Receptors were obtained from a human donor with non-small cell lung cancer whose response to radiotherapy plus ipilimumab could not be evaluated.

This clone showed up just a few times. This sequence joins TRBV10-2 and TRBJ2-7; TRBD2 matches 10 bases. J gave up 4 bases and V 2 bases, and 11 bases lay outside the gene matches. Germline V lookup: CDR1 WSHSY, CDR2 SAAADI. CDR3 length equals 17 residues. CDR3 nucleotides: TGCGCCAGCAGTGAGAGTTTCGTCCTAGCGGGAGAATACGAGCAGTACTTC. Translation: CASSESFVLAGEYEQYF.

This clone was seen only once. The V and J genes are TRBV6-1 and TRBJ2-1; 8 positions agree with TRBD2. Germline values: CDR1 MNHNS, CDR2 SASEGT. V lost 1 base to trimming and J lost 8 bases; unmatched junction nucleotides: 10. The CDR3 length is 16 residues. Here the CDR3 reads CASSEEGGRSGYEQFF. The CDR3, as DNA: TGTGCCAGCAGTGAAGAGGGCGGGAGGTCAGGCTATGAGCAGTTCTTC.

This chain links TRBV6-5 with TRBJ1-5, with 8 bases that match TRBD1. The CDR3 totals 13 residues. Germline trimming cut 11 bases from V and 6 bases from J; bases unmatched to any gene: 9. Germline V lookup: CDR1 MNHEY, CDR2 SVGAGI. The CDR3 loop reads CAAGAGGRQPQHF. CDR3 bases: TGTGCCGCCGGGGCAGGGGGCCGTCAGCCCCAGCATTTT.

As to this clone: An end of the junction does not agree with germline; a read error may underlie this. The chain employs TRBV7-2 and TRBJ2-2; the match to TRBD1 covers 11 bases. This CDR3 is built from 16 residues. The germline CDR1 and CDR2 sequences are SGHTA and FQGNSA. The CDR3 region is CASSLGTGGNSGELFF. The CDR3, as DNA: TGTGCCAGCAGCTTGGGGACAGGGGGGAACAGCGGGGAGCTGTTTTTT.

This clone was detected only once. The V call is TRBV7-9, the J call TRBJ2-5, with D perhaps TRBD2 (5 bases). The CDR3 has 14 amino acids. Germline V gene lookup returns CDR1 SEHNR and CDR2 FQNEAQ (reference sequence). The germline V and J ends were trimmed by 6 bases and 3 bases, with 14 bases remaining between them. In nucleotides, the CDR3 is TGTGCCAGCAGACAGACTGACGGGAAAGAGACCCAGTACTTC. This sequence encodes CASRQTDGKETQYF.

The genes are TRBV6-5 and TRBJ2-7; D possibly corresponds to TRBD1 (5 bases). CDR1 and CDR2 from the germline V gene are MNHEY and SVGAGI. The germline V and J ends were trimmed by 5 bases and 4 bases, with 18 bases remaining between them. The length of the CDR3 is 15 residues. CDR3 in amino acids: CASSNPHGQGYEQYF. The CDR3 DNA reads TGTGCCAGCAGTAACCCCCACGGGCAGGGTTACGAGCAGTACTTC.

This chain links TRBV4-1 with TRBJ2-6; D possibly corresponds to TRBD2 (6 bases). The germline V gene encodes CDR1 MGHRA and CDR2 YSYEKL. The CDR3 is 17 residues long. V shed 3 bases and J shed 0 bases, with 12 bases lying between them. In nucleotides, the CDR3 is TGCGCCAGCAGCCACCGGCCTAGCGACTCTGGGGCCAACGTCCTGACTTTC. Its protein product is CASSHRPSDSGANVLTF.

This rearrangement joins TRBV18 to TRBJ1-2; TRBD1 aligns across 7 bases. The CDR3 is 15 amino acids. Trimming took 6 bases from V and 1 from J; bases not matched to a gene: 8. Germline CDR1 is KGHSH and CDR2 is LQKENI. CDR3: CASSPNRGVNYGYTF. The CDR3 DNA reads TGTGCCAGCTCCCCGAACAGGGGCGTTAACTATGGCTACACCTTC.